The 31 T cell receptor beta chains below come from one sample, sequenced in a study of shared clonotypes between healthy human individuals. TCRdb's table, derived via immunoSEQ multiplex PCR, lists solely in-frame clones and lacks some. The sample contains 450,000 to 700,000 clones, nearly 97% of which appear only once. The naive CD8 subset, CD45RO-negative cells positively selected for CCR7, excluded terminally differentiated effector memory CD45RA+ cells. The sequenced material came from naive CD8+ T cells sorted from blood. Receptors originate from a woman aged 25 to 39 in good health.

The J gene is TRBJ2-7, the V gene TRBV25-1, with unresolved D. From germline, CDR1 is MGHDK and CDR2 SYGVNS. Between the trimmed V and J ends, which lost 2 bases and 2 bases, there was a span of 7 bases. This CDR3 spans 13 amino acids. In DNA form, the CDR3 reads TGTGCCAGCAGTGAAGGCCACACCTACGAGCAGTACTTC. This translates into CASSEGHTYEQYF.

This clone was seen a single time. The chain links TRBV28 to TRBJ1-2, with D possibly TRBD1 on 5 matching bases. Germline-derived CDR1 and CDR2 are MDHEN and SYDVKM. This CDR3 region has 14 residues. V shed 8 bases and J shed 7 bases, with 20 bases lying between them. The DNA for the CDR3 is TGTGCCAGCGACTTCACAGGCTTAGGGCTTGGCTACACCTTC. Its translation: CASDFTGLGLGYTF.

J is TRBJ2-1 and V is TRBV9; 8 nucleotides match TRBD2. The CDR3 spans 15 residues. The junction had 8 bases not matched to a gene; V was cut back by 1 base and J by 8 bases. Germline V gene data show CDR1 as SGDLS and CDR2 as YYNGEE. Written as DNA, the CDR3 is TGTGCCAGCAGCGTACTGGGACTAGTTGCGCATGAGCAGTTCTTC. Residues: CASSVLGLVAHEQFF.

This chain links TRBV2 with TRBJ1-1; no clear D. Germline CDR1 and CDR2: SNHLY and FYNNEI. The CDR3 spans 13 residues. Trimming took off 3 bases at V and 1 base at J, with 6 bases between the two ends. The CDR3: CASSEGRNTEAFF. The DNA of the CDR3 is TGTGCCAGCAGTGAGGGAAGGAACACTGAAGCTTTCTTT.

CDR3 nucleotides: TGTGCCAGCAGTCGAGTCTTGGCGGGAGGAACCTCCTACAATGAGCAGTTCTTC. Its protein product is CASSRVLAGGTSYNEQFF. J is TRBJ2-1 and V is TRBV2, with 8 bases lining up with TRBD2. The germline V gene encodes CDR1 SNHLY and CDR2 FYNNEI. V dropped 5 bases and J dropped 0; count of bases not matched to a gene: 12. This CDR3 comprises 18 residues.

The rearrangement links TRBV28 to TRBJ1-5; D is possibly TRBD1 (5 bases). The germline CDR1 and CDR2 sequences are MDHEN and SYDVKM. The CDR3 is made up of 12 amino acids. Trimming shortened V by 8 bases and J by 1 base, and 6 bases separated the two germline ends. The CDR3: CASQGSNQPQHF. The CDR3 DNA is TGTGCCAGCCAGGGAAGCAATCAGCCCCAGCATTTT.

The rearrangement joins TRBV6-5 to TRBJ2-1; TRBD1 matches at 11 bases. Germline assignment: CDR1 MNHEY and CDR2 SVGAGI. V shed 8 bases and J 7 bases; nucleotides not matched to a gene: 10. The CDR3 totals 15 residues. The CDR3 sequence is CASLSGTGGRNEQFF. The CDR3 DNA is TGTGCCAGCCTCTCCGGGACAGGGGGAAGGAATGAGCAGTTCTTC.

The chain couples TRBV6-1 to TRBJ2-7; tentatively, D is TRBD1 (5 bases). CDR1 is MNHNS, CDR2 SASEGT, per germline. The V end was cut by 1 base, the J end by 3 bases, with 10 bases between. CDR3 length equals 14 residues. DNA of the CDR3: TGTGCCAGCAGTGAAGAAAGGGGCATCTACGAGCAGTACTTC. Translated, it gives CASSEERGIYEQYF.

V usage is TRBV6-6 and J usage is TRBJ2-1, with a tentative D call TRBD2 (6 bases). This CDR3 has 16 amino acids. V lost 5 bases to trimming and J lost 0 bases, with 14 bases between them. Looked up from germline, CDR1 is MNHNY and CDR2 is SVGAGI (reference sequence). The CDR3 protein is CASSQDYLSSYNEQFF. The CDR3 nucleotides read TGTGCCAGCAGTCAGGACTACCTAAGCTCCTACAATGAGCAGTTCTTC.

In its sample, this clone was seen once. The chain employs TRBV4-1 and TRBJ2-2, with D perhaps TRBD2 (6 bases). The germline V gene has CDR1 MGHRA and CDR2 YSYEKL. V lost 2 bases, J lost 4 bases, and 20 bases lay in between. The CDR3 is 18 residues long. CDR3 in amino acids: CASSQYEVGLATTGELFF. CDR3 sequence (DNA): TGCGCCAGCAGCCAATATGAGGTCGGGCTAGCGACCACCGGGGAGCTGTTTTTT.

The chain joins TRBV15 to TRBJ2-3; the D gene is possibly TRBD2 (6 bases). This CDR3 is built from 13 residues. Germline V gene sequence: CDR1 LNHNV, CDR2 YYDKDF (reference sequence). The V end lost 4 bases, the J end lost 3 bases, and 8 bases lay between the germline ends. CDR3: CATSNSGTDTQYF. The CDR3 DNA sequence: TGTGCCACCAGCAATAGCGGAACAGATACGCAGTATTTT.

The chain uses TRBV30 and TRBJ1-1, with 8 nucleotides matching TRBD1. The CDR3 loop spans 13 amino acids. Germline CDR1 is GTSNPN and CDR2 is SVGIG (reference sequence). Germline trimming cut 2 bases from V and 8 bases from J; bases unmatched to any gene: 7. The CDR3 sequence is CAWSFRTGQEAFF. The CDR3 region has the DNA TGTGCCTGGAGTTTCCGGACAGGGCAGGAAGCTTTCTTT.

The chain employs TRBV15 and TRBJ2-5; 7 positions agree with TRBD1. Germline CDR1 reads LNHNV; CDR2 reads YYDKDF (reference sequence). The CDR3 has 14 residues. Trimming at V came to 8 bases and at J to 7 bases, leaving 13 bases not matched to a gene. CDR3 nucleotides: TGTGCCACCGAAAGCGCAGGGGACAGTGCGACCCAGTACTTC. Encoded protein: CATESAGDSATQYF.

The chain carries TRBV5-6 and TRBJ2-5; D uncertain. The DNA end is a closer match to TRBJ2-7, so the J assignment may be wrong. The germline V gene has CDR1 SGHDT and CDR2 YYEEEE. This CDR3 region has 13 residues. The CDR3 region is CASSWGWDYEQYF. Here the CDR3 DNA reads TGTGCCAGCAGCTGGGGATGGGACTACGAGCAGTACTTC.

This clone occurred once. V usage is TRBV15 and J usage is TRBJ2-5, with TRBD1 matching 10 bases. This CDR3 contains 17 residues. J lost 5 bases, V lost 4 bases, and 13 bases had no gene match. CDR1 is LNHNV and CDR2 is YYDKDF in the germline V gene (reference sequence). The CDR3 DNA follows: TGTGCCACCAGCAACTGGGGACAGGGGTTGGGTTGGGAGACCCAGTACTTC. Its protein is CATSNWGQGLGWETQYF.

V gene TRBV7-9 combines with J gene TRBJ2-7; no clear D. Germline CDR1 is SEHNR and CDR2 is FQNEAQ (reference sequence). The V end lost 5 bases, the J end lost 1 base, and 9 bases lay between the germline ends. CDR3 length equals 13 residues. Here the CDR3 DNA reads TGTGCCAGCAGCCATGGATCTTCCTACGAGCAGTACTTC. Amino acid sequence: CASSHGSSYEQYF.

Of note for this clone: The sample holds other DNA sequences that translate to the same CDR3. This chain links TRBV27 with TRBJ2-5; 9 bases fit TRBD1. The end of the DNA is better explained by TRBJ2-7, so the J call may be wrong. Germline CDR1 MNHEY, CDR2 SMNVEV (reference sequence). The CDR3 covers 15 residues. The CDR3 DNA follows: TGTGCCAGCAGTTTATTGGGACAGGGTGCCTACGAGCAGTACTTC. Residues: CASSLLGQGAYEQYF.

This clone was seen a single time. The gene calls are TRBV7-9 and TRBJ2-3; 8 bases match TRBD1. The CDR3 has 15 amino acids. CDR1 and CDR2 from the germline V gene are SEHNR and FQNEAQ (reference sequence). V was pared by 2 bases and J by 5 bases, with 6 bases of the junction left unmatched. The CDR3 nucleotides read TGTGCCAGCAGCTTACAGGGGGCTTTTGGAGATACGCAGTATTTT. Protein sequence: CASSLQGAFGDTQYF.

The chain has TRBV27 and TRBJ2-3; TRBD2 agrees at 8 bases. Per the germline V gene, CDR1 is MNHEY and CDR2 is SMNVEV (reference sequence). This CDR3 is 12 amino acids long. After removal of 6 bases from V and 4 bases from J, the junction contained 0 bases not matched to a gene. The CDR3 is CASRGLADTQYF. In DNA, the CDR3 is TGTGCCAGCAGGGGACTAGCAGATACGCAGTATTTT.

The chain is built from TRBV7-9 and TRBJ2-3; 11 bases line up with TRBD1. CDR1 and CDR2 from the germline V gene are SEHNR and FQNEAQ (reference sequence). Trimming at V came to 5 bases and at J to 4 bases, leaving 11 bases not matched to a gene. The CDR3 extends over 17 amino acids. CDR3 in DNA: TGTGCCAGCAGCCCCCCCGTTACGGGACAGGGGGCAGATACGCAGTATTTT. This translates into CASSPPVTGQGADTQYF.

The V and J genes are TRBV10-2 and TRBJ1-3, with D possibly TRBD1 on 6 matching bases. Germline V gene lookup returns CDR1 WSHSY and CDR2 SAAADI. The germline V and J ends were trimmed by 0 bases and 3 bases, with 9 bases remaining between them. The CDR3 is made up of 15 amino acids. CDR3 sequence reads: CASSESYRDGNTIYF. The CDR3 bases are TGCGCCAGCAGTGAGTCCTACAGGGATGGAAACACCATATATTTT.

The gene calls are TRBV19 and TRBJ1-5; D perhaps matches TRBD1 (5 bases). Germline CDR1 reads LNHDA; CDR2 reads SQIVND (reference sequence). Trimming pared 5 bases from V and 0 bases from J, leaving 14 bases between. The length of the CDR3 is 16 residues. The CDR3 nucleotides are TGTGCCAGTAGTCCCGGGGGGGGGTATAGCAATCAGCCCCAGCATTTT. It is translated as CASSPGGGYSNQPQHF.

The chain joins TRBV5-6 to TRBJ2-5; TRBD1 matches 8 bases. After removal of 3 bases from V and 5 bases from J, the junction contained 3 bases not matched to a gene. Germline loops: CDR1 SGHDT, CDR2 YYEEEE. The CDR3 consists of 13 residues. DNA of the CDR3: TGTGCCAGCAGCTGGGACAGGTCGGAGACCCAGTACTTC. It translates to CASSWDRSETQYF.

The J gene is TRBJ2-7, the V gene TRBV5-4; unclear D gene. Germline lookup yields CDR1 SGHNT and CDR2 YYREEE (reference sequence). Trimming took off 1 base at V and 5 bases at J, with 13 bases between the two ends. The CDR3 extends over 14 amino acids. The CDR3 protein is CASSLRSGADEQYF. In DNA form, the CDR3 reads TGTGCCAGCAGCTTGAGGTCGGGCGCCGACGAGCAGTACTTC. The full variable domain, in which reference TRBV5-4 and TRBJ2-7 provide the parts outside the CDR3, is ETGVTQSPTHLIKTRGQQVTLRCSSQSGHNTVSWYQQALGQGPQFIFQYYREEENGRGNFPPRFSGLQFPNYSSELNVNALELDDSALYLCASSLRSGADEQYFGPGTRLTVT.

The V call is TRBV2, the J call TRBJ2-7, with D possibly TRBD2 on 5 matching bases. Trimming removed 3 bases from V and 3 bases from J, with 18 bases in between. From germline, CDR1 is SNHLY and CDR2 FYNNEI. CDR3 length: 16 residues. CDR3 sequence reads: CASSEPLNWESYEQYF. In DNA, the CDR3 is TGTGCCAGCAGTGAGCCCCTAAACTGGGAGAGCTACGAGCAGTACTTC.

The chain links TRBV10-3 to TRBJ2-2, with 7 bases lining up with TRBD2. The CDR3 is 16 amino acids. The germline gives CDR1 ENHRY, CDR2 SYGVKD. J was trimmed by 6 bases and V by 4 bases; bases with no gene match: 11. CDR3 coding DNA: TGTGCCATCAGTGCGGCGACGAGAGGGAGGGCCGGGGAGCTGTTTTTT. This encodes CAISAATRGRAGELFF.

The chain is built from TRBV6-6 and TRBJ1-5; D gene uncertain. CDR1 is MNHNY and CDR2 is SVGAGI in the germline V gene (reference sequence). V lost 5 bases and J 0 bases, leaving 11 bases between the germline ends. The CDR3 is made up of 15 amino acids. The CDR3 sequence: CASSSGESSNQPQHF. Here the CDR3 DNA reads TGTGCCAGCAGTAGCGGGGAGAGTAGCAATCAGCCCCAGCATTTT.

The rearrangement links TRBV9 to TRBJ2-1, with 16 bases identical to TRBD2. The trim removed 0 bases at V and 2 bases at J, leaving 5 bases unmatched. The V gene's germline CDR1 is SGDLS and CDR2 YYNGEE. This CDR3 is built from 19 residues. The CDR3 coding sequence is TGTGCCAGCAGCGTAGCGGGGACTAGCGGGAGGGGTCCCTACAATGAGCAGTTCTTC. Translation: CASSVAGTSGRGPYNEQFF.

V usage is TRBV7-9 and J usage is TRBJ2-1; 7 positions agree with TRBD2. Losses at the gene ends were 2 bases for V and 0 bases for J; bases not matched to a gene: 4. CDR3 size: 16 residues. Germline V gene lookup returns CDR1 SEHNR and CDR2 FQNEAQ (reference sequence). CDR3 sequence (DNA): TGTGCCAGCAGCTTAATAGCGGGTAGCTCCTACAATGAGCAGTTCTTC. Its translation is CASSLIAGSSYNEQFF.

This clone was seen just once. This chain links TRBV19 with TRBJ2-1; the D is unclear. The V gene's germline CDR1 is LNHDA and CDR2 SQIVND (reference sequence). Trimming shortened V by 0 bases and J by 2 bases, and 8 bases separated the two germline ends. This CDR3 comprises 15 residues. The CDR3 protein is CASSIDFGAYNEQFF. The CDR3 bases are TGTGCCAGTAGTATAGACTTTGGGGCCTACAATGAGCAGTTCTTC.

This clone was seen just once. V is TRBV19 and J is TRBJ1-1; possible D gene TRBD1, 6 bases. Per germline, CDR1 LNHDA and CDR2 SQIVND (reference sequence). CDR3 length: 15 amino acids. V was trimmed by 3 bases and J by 5 bases, leaving 16 bases between them. CDR3 DNA sequence: TGTGCCAGTAGTATGTCGGGGCTTGGGACAACTGAAGCTTTCTTT. It encodes CASSMSGLGTTEAFF.